This paragraph reports one T cell receptor beta chain. Its target is not known. Documented time point: newly diagnosed, previously untreated cHL patient sample. The authors compared against newly diagnosed, untreated classical Hodgkin lymphoma PBMCs. These data are taken from a study of PD-1 blockade in classical Hodgkin lymphoma. General study points: Before treatment, TCR diversity in newly diagnosed patients was reportedly lower than in healthy donors. Possibly reflecting disease activity or prior therapy, repertoire differences have causes that remain undefined.

Sequencing was performed with immunoSEQ multiplex PCR; in TCRdb, only in-frame clones are kept and a portion is missing. The profile covers some 21,000 clones, with around 94% appearing a single time and roughly 6% taken by the ten largest. Germline lookup yields CDR1 SNHLY and CDR2 FYNNEI. V was shortened by 6 bases and J by 6 bases, with 18 bases between the two germline ends. There are 14 residues in the CDR3. The origin of this receptor is a human donor with classical Hodgkin lymphoma. The sequencing input was peripheral blood mononuclear cells (PBMCs). V and J are TRBV2 and TRBJ2-7; weak D call: TRBD1 (6 bases). CDR3 amino acids: CASSQAGSGVEQYF. CDR3 in DNA: TGTGCCAGCAGCCAGGCGGGCTCAGGGGTCGAGCAGTACTTC. Together with reference TRBV2 and TRBJ2-7, the CDR3 gives the full variable domain: EPEVTQTPSHQVTQMGQEVILRCVPISNHLYFYWYRQILGQKVEFLVSFYNNEISEKSEIFDDQFSVERPDGSNFTLKIRSTKLEDSAMYFCASSQAGSGVEQYFGPGTRLTVT.